Sequencing of this T cell receptor beta chain was carried out in a study of shared clonotypes between healthy human individuals. Study-level results: Sample collection involved blood only; tissue repertoires are likely different. Of the naive CD4 clonotypes, approximately 5% were shared across a handful of donors. Among non-shared clonotypes, generation probabilities were lower than among those shared by all four donors.

Study processing details: ImmunoSEQ supplied junction-only sequences lacking quality scores, so filtering was different. Assay used: immunoSEQ multiplex PCR; TCRdb lists only in-frame clones, some missing. V, J and clone size derive from that table, while D and trimming were established from the DNA sequence. The sample carries approximately 1.9 million clones, around 95% recorded once. Terminally differentiated effector memory CD45RA+ cells were left out of the naive CD8 fraction, which was CD45RO-negative and positively selected for CCR7. Points on this clone: Its antigen is as yet unknown.

Trimming left V 3 bases short and J 5 bases short, with 15 bases between. The CDR3 is 15 residues long. The germline V gene has CDR1 SGDLS and CDR2 YYNGEE. Sequenced input: naive CD8+ T cells from PBMCs. The sequence was obtained from a young man in good health. Some clones in this sample may be carry-over from other donors' samples. This chain links TRBV9 with TRBJ2-1, with D possibly being TRBD2 (6 bases). In DNA, the CDR3 is TGTGCCAGCAGCGCATCGGGAGTTCGGAACAATGAGCAGTTCTTC. Translated: CASSASGVRNNEQFF.